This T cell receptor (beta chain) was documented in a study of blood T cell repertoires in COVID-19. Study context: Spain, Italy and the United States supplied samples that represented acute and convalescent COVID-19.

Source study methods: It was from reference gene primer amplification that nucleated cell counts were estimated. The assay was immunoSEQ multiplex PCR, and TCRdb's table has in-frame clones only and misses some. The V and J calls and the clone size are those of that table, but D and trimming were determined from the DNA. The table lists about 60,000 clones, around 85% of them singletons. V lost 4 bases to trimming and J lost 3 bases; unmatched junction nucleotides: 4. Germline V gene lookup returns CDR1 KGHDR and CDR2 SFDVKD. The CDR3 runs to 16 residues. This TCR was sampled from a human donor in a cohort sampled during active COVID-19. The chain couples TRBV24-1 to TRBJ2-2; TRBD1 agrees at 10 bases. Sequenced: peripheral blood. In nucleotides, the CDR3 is TGTGCCACCAGTGACCCCGGGACAGGGGACACCGGGGAGCTGTTTTTT. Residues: CATSDPGTGDTGELFF.